One T cell receptor (beta chain) is described in this entry. The V end lost 6 bases, the J end lost 8 bases, and 8 bases lay between the germline ends. This CDR3 contains 12 residues. Germline assignment: CDR1 SEHNR and CDR2 FQNEAQ (reference sequence). Both TCR beta VDJ combination and CDR3 sequence profiling were carried out. Genomic DNA was the template for this profiling. TCRdb independently ran MiXCR on the reads; one entry per CDR3 protein. The data show a few hundred thousand distinct CDR3 sequences, around 33% seen once. This entry is derived from a study of CD8+CD57+ T cells in acquired aplastic anemia. Patients chosen for sequencing had shown CD8+CD57+ cell expansion by flow cytometry.

What was sequenced was sorted CD4+, CD8+, or CD8+CD57+ T cells (not recorded which) from PBMCs. The J gene is TRBJ1-6, the V gene TRBV7-9; D gene uncertain. The TCR sequence derives from a human donor with aplastic anemia. Here the CDR3 DNA reads TGTGCCAGCAGTCGCAGTGATTCACCCCTCCACTTT. As protein: CASSRSDSPLHF.